This TCR beta chain derives from a study of regulatory T cells in long-lasting Graves disease. This clonotype was detected ten times or more. V was cut by 6 bases and J by 9 bases, with 9 bases left in between. The CDR3 length is 12 residues. CDR1 PRHDT and CDR2 FYEKMQ come from the germline V gene (reference sequence). Sequencing libraries for TCR beta were prepared with iRepertoire HTBI primers and Arm-PCR of CDR3 regions. TCRdb re-called the multiplex PCR reads through MiXCR, storing one row per CDR3 protein. The sample lists under 300,000 distinct CDR3 sequences, about a sixth seen once, with around 20% in the top ten. As to time point: newly diagnosed GD, antithyroid drugs for less than 3 months. Extracted RNA from PBMCs served as the source of the TCR library.

Sample: peripheral blood mononuclear cells (PBMCs), taken at new diagnosis, from a patient treated with antithyroid drugs. This receptor was identified in a female donor with Graves disease. The V call is TRBV13, the J call TRBJ1-6; D unclear. Here the CDR3 reads CASRKSSSPLHF. The CDR3 DNA reads TGTGCCAGCAGAAAAAGCAGTTCACCCCTCCACTTT.